This section outlines one TCR beta chain sequence together with its context. CDR3 length equals 14 residues. The data were obtained in a study of T cell changes during pregnancy in multiple sclerosis. The repertoire was sequenced with immunoSEQ multiplex PCR; TCRdb's copy has only in-frame clones and lacks some. In the table there are roughly 40,000 clones, 85% to 95% of which are singletons. The V and J genes are TRBV21-1 and TRBJ2-7; TRBD2, the table's D call, lacks a check against the DNA. TRBV21-1 is deemed a pseudogene. The TCR sequence derives from a female donor with multiple sclerosis, enrolled in a pregnancy study. The sequencing here drew on peripheral blood, taken before pregnancy. Here the CDR3 DNA reads TGTGCCACCTGGACTAGCGGGAGGGCCTACGAGCAGTACTTC. This sequence encodes CATWTSGRAYEQYF.